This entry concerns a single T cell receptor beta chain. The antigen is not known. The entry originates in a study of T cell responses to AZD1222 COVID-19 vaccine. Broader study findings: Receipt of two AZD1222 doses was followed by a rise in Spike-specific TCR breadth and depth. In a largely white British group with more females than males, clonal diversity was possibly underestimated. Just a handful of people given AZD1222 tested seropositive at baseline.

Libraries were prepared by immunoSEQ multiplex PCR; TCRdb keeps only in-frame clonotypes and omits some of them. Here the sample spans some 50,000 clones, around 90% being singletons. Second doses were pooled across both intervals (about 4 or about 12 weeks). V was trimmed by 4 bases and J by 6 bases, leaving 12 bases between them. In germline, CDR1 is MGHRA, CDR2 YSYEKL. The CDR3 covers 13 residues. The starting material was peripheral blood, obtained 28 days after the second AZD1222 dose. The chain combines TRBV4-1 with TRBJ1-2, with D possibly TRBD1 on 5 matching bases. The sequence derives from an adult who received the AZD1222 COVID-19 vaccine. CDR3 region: CASSRIGANGYTF. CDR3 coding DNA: TGCGCCAGCAGCCGCATCGGGGCGAATGGCTACACCTTC.